This entry lists 21 T cell receptor beta chains sequenced from one sample in a study of blood T cell repertoires in COVID-19. Profiled with immunoSEQ multiplex PCR; TCRdb holds only in-frame clones, not every one. The sample has around 280,000 clones, approximately 91% seen once. Sequenced: peripheral blood. The receptors shown here come from a woman younger than 45 with COVID-19, enrolled during active disease.

There are a few counts of this clone. The rearrangement joins TRBV7-2 to TRBJ2-7; a weak D match, TRBD2 (6 bases). Per germline, CDR1 SGHTA and CDR2 FQGNSA. CDR3 length equals 14 residues. V lost 7 bases and J lost 0, with 13 bases in between. The CDR3 reads CASNRGKSSYEQYF. The CDR3 DNA reads TGTGCCAGCAACCGCGGGAAAAGCTCCTACGAGCAGTACTTC.

The V call is TRBV11-2, the J call TRBJ1-1; D gene ambiguous. CDR3 length: 13 amino acids. V lost 3 bases to trimming and J lost 3 bases, with 8 bases between them. CDR1 is SGHAT and CDR2 is FQNNGV in the germline V gene. The CDR3 is CASSLTSYTEAFF. CDR3 sequence (DNA): TGTGCCAGCAGCTTGACATCTTACACTGAAGCTTTCTTT.

The chain couples TRBV14 to TRBJ1-2; D gene ambiguous. CDR3 size: 14 residues. Germline V gives CDR1 SGHDN, CDR2 FVKESK. Trimming took 3 bases from V and 5 from J, leaving 13 bases between them. CDR3 nucleotide sequence: TGTGCCAGCAGCCACCCCGGGATAGGGTATGGCTACACCTTC. This sequence encodes CASSHPGIGYGYTF.

The chain joins TRBV27 to TRBJ1-2; D gene ambiguous. This CDR3 has 13 amino acids. Looked up from germline, CDR1 is MNHEY and CDR2 is SMNVEV (reference sequence). Trimming pared 4 bases from V and 5 bases from J, leaving 11 bases between. The CDR3 sequence is CASSSPRGYGYTF. The CDR3 nucleotides are TGTGCCAGCAGTTCCCCCCGGGGTTATGGCTACACCTTC.

The chain joins TRBV6-6 to TRBJ2-7; 8 nucleotides match TRBD2. The germline V gene encodes CDR1 MNHNY and CDR2 SVGAGI (reference sequence). V shed 0 bases, J shed 6 bases, and the junction held 4 bases outside the gene matches. This CDR3 is 14 amino acids long. CDR3 protein: CASSYSTSGLEQYF. The CDR3 coding sequence is TGTGCCAGCAGTTACTCTACTAGCGGACTCGAGCAGTACTTC.

The chain recombines TRBV7-9 with TRBJ2-6, with 14 bases fitting TRBD2. This CDR3 is built from 17 residues. V shed 5 bases, J shed 2 bases, and the junction held 2 bases outside the gene matches. The germline V gene has CDR1 SEHNR and CDR2 FQNEAQ (reference sequence). The CDR3 region is CASSLGLAGAGANVLTF. For the CDR3, the DNA is TGTGCCAGCAGCCTGGGACTAGCGGGAGCTGGGGCCAACGTCCTGACTTTC.

This chain links TRBV6-2 or TRBV6-3 with TRBJ2-3, with D possibly matching TRBD2 (6 bases). V lost 1 base and J 1 base, leaving 15 bases between the germline ends. The CDR3 totals 17 residues. Per germline, CDR1 MNHEY and CDR2 SVGEGT. Written as DNA, the CDR3 is TGTGCCAGCAGTTACTTCCCTCCACCTAGCGGCACAGATACGCAGTATTTT. It encodes CASSYFPPPSGTDTQYF.

The chain employs TRBV24-1 and TRBJ2-7, with D perhaps TRBD2 (6 bases). CDR3 length equals 13 residues. Germline V gene data show CDR1 as KGHDR and CDR2 as SFDVKD. V dropped 7 bases and J dropped 4 bases, with 13 bases sitting between them. For the CDR3, the DNA is TGTGCCACCAGGGCGGGATCTGGGTACGAGCAGTACTTC. Amino acids: CATRAGSGYEQYF.

V and J are TRBV20-1 and TRBJ2-7; TRBD1 might be the D (6 bases). The CDR3 extends over 11 amino acids. Looked up from germline, CDR1 is DFQATT and CDR2 is SNEGSKA (reference sequence). Between the trimmed V and J ends, which lost 5 bases and 6 bases, there was a span of 11 bases. DNA of the CDR3: TGCAGTGCTGATACAGGGCTCGAGCAGTACTTC. Its translation: CSADTGLEQYF.

This clone was detected only once. The V gene is TRBV5-1, the J gene TRBJ2-3; TRBD2 aligns across 9 bases. CDR1 is SGHRS, CDR2 YFSETQ, per germline. The trim removed 4 bases at V and 2 bases at J, leaving 5 bases unmatched. This CDR3 spans 15 amino acids. CDR3 in DNA: TGCGCCAGCAGCCCGACTAGCGGCTACACAGATACGCAGTATTTT. Residues: CASSPTSGYTDTQYF.

The chain carries TRBV9 and TRBJ2-3; 11 bases line up with TRBD2. CDR3 size: 20 residues. Germline loops: CDR1 SGDLS, CDR2 YYNGEE. Trimming took 1 base from V and 3 from J; bases not matched to a gene: 16. CDR3 nucleotides: TGTGCCAGCAGCGTACTCCCGGTACTAGCGGGAGAACAATTGACAGATACGCAGTATTTT. Its protein is CASSVLPVLAGEQLTDTQYF.

The chain uses TRBV5-1 and TRBJ1-4; no firm D call. In germline, CDR1 is SGHRS, CDR2 YFSETQ. This CDR3 is 14 amino acids long. With 0 bases removed from V and 7 bases from J, the gap between germline ends came to 10 bases. Here the CDR3 reads CASSLDGVGEKLFF. CDR3 bases: TGCGCCAGCAGCTTGGACGGAGTTGGTGAAAAACTGTTTTTT.

A remark on this clone: Germline and junction disagree at one end, which may indicate a read error. V is TRBV2 and J is TRBJ2-7; no firm D call. The CDR3 is made up of 13 amino acids. Germline V lookup: CDR1 SNHLY, CDR2 FYNNEI. This CDR3 reads CASSSGFSFEQYF. CDR3 nucleotide sequence: TGTGCCAGCAGTTCCGGGTTCTCCTTCGAGCAGTACTTC.

The rearrangement links TRBV5-1 to TRBJ2-2, with TRBD1 matching 8 bases. J was trimmed by 3 bases and V by 0 bases; bases with no gene match: 4. The CDR3 has 16 amino acids. Germline V gene sequence: CDR1 SGHRS, CDR2 YFSETQ. For the CDR3, the DNA is TGCGCCAGCAGCTTGGAGTTGGACAGGGACACCGGGGAGCTGTTTTTT. It specifies CASSLELDRDTGELFF.

The V gene is TRBV7-2, the J gene TRBJ1-1; no reliable D call. The V gene's germline CDR1 is SGHTA and CDR2 FQGNSA. The CDR3 is made up of 13 amino acids. V lost 5 bases and J 0 bases, leaving 7 bases between the germline ends. DNA of the CDR3: TGTGCCAGCAGCGCAGGAATGAACACTGAAGCTTTCTTT. This translates into CASSAGMNTEAFF. The variable domain in full, with the rest retrieved from reference TRBV7-2 and TRBJ1-1, is GAGVSQSPSNKVTEKGKDVELRCDPISGHTALYWYRQSLGQGLEFLIYFQGNSAPDKSGLPSDRFSAERTGGSVSTLTIQRTQQEDSAVYLCASSAGMNTEAFFGQGTRLTVV.

The V gene is TRBV7-2, the J gene TRBJ2-7; 15 positions agree with TRBD2. The germline gives CDR1 SGHTA, CDR2 FQGNSA. J gave up 4 bases and V 4 bases, and 5 bases lay outside the gene matches. The CDR3 covers 16 residues. CDR3 nucleotides: TGTGCCAGCAGCTGGGGGGGACTAGCGGGAGGTTACGAGCAGTACTTC. Amino acid sequence: CASSWGGLAGGYEQYF.

The chain recombines TRBV28 with TRBJ2-1; D is perhaps TRBD1 (5 bases). The germline V gene has CDR1 MDHEN and CDR2 SYDVKM. The V end lost 4 bases, the J end lost 3 bases, and 16 bases lay between the germline ends. The CDR3 is 16 amino acids. CDR3 coding DNA: TGTGCCAGCAGTTCTTCAGGGAACAAGGTCTACAATGAGCAGTTCTTC. This gives the protein CASSSSGNKVYNEQFF.

The table lists this clone with a count of one. V is TRBV4-1 and J is TRBJ2-1; 8 nucleotides agree with TRBD2. J was trimmed by 7 bases and V by 3 bases; bases with no gene match: 11. The CDR3 totals 16 residues. Germline lookup yields CDR1 MGHRA and CDR2 YSYEKL. Here the CDR3 DNA reads TGCGCCAGCAGCCACAACCCCGGGACTAGGTCAAATGAGCAGTTCTTC. Its translation is CASSHNPGTRSNEQFF.

The chain joins TRBV3-1 (or the pseudogene TRBV3-2) to TRBJ2-2; 9 bases align to TRBD2. This CDR3 spans 15 amino acids. J lost 6 bases, V lost 4 bases, and 6 bases had no gene match. Per germline, CDR1 LGHDT and CDR2 YNNKEL (reference sequence). The CDR3 loop reads CASSLRTSVPGELFF. DNA of the CDR3: TGTGCCAGCAGCCTCCGGACTAGCGTACCCGGGGAGCTGTTTTTT.

The chain combines TRBV7-3 with TRBJ1-6; D remains ambiguous. Germline CDR1 and CDR2: SGHTA and FQGTGA. Trimming took off 1 base at V and 6 bases at J, with 4 bases between the two ends. The CDR3 has 13 residues. CDR3 region: CASSLSSNSPLHF. The CDR3 coding sequence is TGTGCCAGCAGCTTAAGCAGTAATTCACCCCTCCACTTT.

The chain has TRBV5-4 and TRBJ2-3, with 8 bases fitting TRBD2. The CDR3 consists of 12 residues. CDR1 SGHNT and CDR2 YYREEE come from the germline V gene (reference sequence). The trim removed 10 bases at V and 8 bases at J, leaving 9 bases unmatched. The CDR3 region is CALGGAGVTQYF. Written as DNA, the CDR3 is TGTGCCCTCGGGGGGGCCGGGGTTACGCAGTATTTT.